The clone carrying this T cell receptor beta chain was seen many times. The antigen is not known. The ends lost 8 bases at V and 4 bases at J; junction bases unmatched: 5. The germline V gene has CDR1 SQVTM and CDR2 ANQGSEA. The CDR3 totals 12 residues. Unique molecular identifiers featured in how the TCRbeta library was prepared. TCRdb re-derived calls from the PCR reads in MiXCR, one entry per CDR3 protein. The table lists about 460,000 distinct CDR3 sequences, about 10% of them singletons, with around 2.2% in the top ten. The data are from a study of T-cell reconstitution after alpha-beta-depleted transplantation in children. General study points: At day 60, the high TCRbeta diversity found in some patients originated from recipient T cells and thymic progenitors that had survived. About two months after transplant, alpha-beta T cells reportedly came from several hundred expanded graft clones. T cells produced anew were the main source of T-cell counts and diversity one year after transplant.

The chain couples TRBV29-1 to TRBJ1-1; 9 bases are a match to TRBD1. This clonotype was sampled from a child younger than 10 with inherited bone marrow failure, due to receive a stem cell transplant. Sequenced material: PBMCs, taken before TCRalphabeta/CD19-depleted stem cell transplant. CDR3 in amino acids: CSYRGQPTEAFF. The CDR3, as DNA: TGCAGCTACAGGGGGCAACCCACTGAAGCTTTCTTT.